The sequence of this T cell receptor (beta chain) was determined in a study of blood T cell repertoires in COVID-19. This clone appeared a single time. It is unclear where the CDR3 begins or ends on the DNA, so no DNA is shown, and the CDR3 is as TCRdb lists it. The CDR3 has 18 residues if both end residues are counted. From germline, CDR1 is LNHDA and CDR2 SQIVND (reference sequence). The assay was immunoSEQ multiplex PCR, and TCRdb's table has in-frame clones only and misses some. The sample gives 74,000 or so clones, approximately 88% of which show up once; 2% to 2.5% is in the top ten. The receptor's source is a human donor in a cohort sampled during active COVID-19. Sample: peripheral blood. This chain joins TRBV19 and TRBJ1-2; the D call in the table, TRBD1, was not verified against the DNA. The CDR3 here is CASTSGRPRQGWDYGYTF.